These 14 T cell receptor beta chains originate from one sample sequenced in a study of T cells in Graves' hyperthyroidism and ophthalmopathy (dated by TCRdb to about 2019). The method behind the library was multiplex PCR. Sequencing took place on an Illumina HiSeq 2000. The TCR beta CDR3 regions were amplified from RNA transcripts. The TCR CDR3 was subjected to a first round of RT-PCR using the HTBI primer set and the Qiagen OneStep RT-PCR kit. TCRdb passed the public sequencing reads through fastp at Q25 and MiXCR, retaining productive beta sequences. One record per CDR3 amino acid sequence lists the most common genes and DNA. The sample records 400,000 to 600,000 distinct CDR3 sequences, less than 25% of which are singletons. The ten largest clones represent more than 20% of the sample. The sample was blood. All receptors derive from a young man with Graves' hyperthyroidism.

This chain joins TRBV29-1 and TRBJ2-7; TRBD2 aligns across 10 bases. The CDR3 extends over 13 amino acids. Germline V CDR1 and CDR2: SQVTM, ANQGSEA. The J segment lost 5 bases and the V segment lost 1 base, leaving 2 bases of the junction unmatched. In nucleotides, the CDR3 is TGCAGCGTTGAAGTACTAGCGGGAAACGAGCAGTACTTC. It yields the protein CSVEVLAGNEQYF.

This clonotype came up many times. CDR3 bases: TGTGCCAGCAGTTTAGCGAGAGTGGTCTCTGGAAACACCATATATTTT. Translation: CASSLARVVSGNTIYF. J is TRBJ1-3 and V is TRBV12-3 or TRBV12-4; D gene uncertain. V gave up 0 bases and J gave up 0 bases, with 9 bases separating them. This CDR3 is built from 16 residues.

This clonotype was seen more than once but under ten times. V is TRBV18 and J is TRBJ2-5; D gene unclear. Germline assignment: CDR1 KGHSH and CDR2 LQKENI. V lost 3 bases to trimming and J lost 5 bases, with 13 bases between them. The CDR3 totals 14 residues. For the CDR3, the DNA is TGTGCCAGCTCACCGGGGAAGCTTACTGAGACCCAGTACTTC. It encodes CASSPGKLTETQYF. The whole variable domain, filled in from reference TRBV18 and TRBJ2-5, reads NAGVMQNPRHLVRRRGQEARLRCSPMKGHSHVYWYRQLPEEGLKFMVYLQKENIIDESGMPKERFSAEFPKEGPSILRIQQVVRGDSAAYFCASSPGKLTETQYFGPGTRLLVL.

This clonotype was detected many times. The chain employs TRBV28 and TRBJ1-1, with D possibly being TRBD1 (5 bases). From germline, CDR1 is MDHEN and CDR2 SYDVKM. V was shortened by 4 bases and J by 0 bases, with 21 bases between the two germline ends. The CDR3 has 18 amino acids. The CDR3 loop reads CASSSLTQGRSMNTEAFF. The CDR3 DNA follows: TGTGCCAGCAGTTCCCTTACTCAGGGCAGGAGCATGAACACTGAAGCTTTCTTT.

This clonotype was detected ten times or more. V usage is TRBV24-1 and J usage is TRBJ1-2, with 8 nucleotides matching TRBD1. The germline gives CDR1 KGHDR, CDR2 SFDVKD. With V trimmed by 5 bases and J by 4 bases, 5 bases remained unmatched. This CDR3 comprises 14 residues. The CDR3 sequence is CATSGTGNGYGYTF. The CDR3 DNA sequence: TGTGCCACCAGTGGGACAGGGAATGGCTATGGCTACACCTTC.

About this clonotype: It may be a read error: a sequence one base away is much more abundant. The chain has TRBV4-1 and TRBJ2-7, with D possibly called TRBD1 or TRBD2 (5 bases each). The CDR3 contains 14 residues. The V end was cut by 4 bases, the J end by 3 bases, with 13 bases between. CDR1 and CDR2 (germline): MGHRA, YSYEKL. The DNA of the CDR3 is TGCGCCAGCAGCCTCCCTGGGGGTAACTACGAGCAGTACGTC. Translating gives CASSLPGGNYEQYV.

This clonotype was detected ten times or more. The chain couples TRBV6-4 to TRBJ2-5; TRBD2 agrees at 11 bases. Germline V gives CDR1 MRHNA, CDR2 SNTAGT. J gave up 1 base and V 7 bases, and 14 bases lay outside the gene matches. The CDR3 covers 18 residues. CDR3 nucleotides: TGTGCCAGCAACATCCTAGCGGGGGGTCCATTACCCCAAGAGACCCAGTACTTC. It yields the protein CASNILAGGPLPQETQYF.

This clonotype was seen many times. The genes are TRBV6-1 and TRBJ2-5, with 9 bases fitting TRBD2. V dropped 1 base and J dropped 1; count of bases not matched to a gene: 13. There are 19 residues in the CDR3. CDR1 and CDR2 (germline): MNHNS, SASEGT. The CDR3 region is CASSEVLSSGVRAQETQYF. CDR3 DNA sequence: TGTGCCAGCAGTGAAGTTTTGTCTAGCGGGGTACGGGCCCAAGAGACCCAGTACTTC.

The table lists this clonotype with many counts. In nucleotides, the CDR3 is TGTGCCAGCATCGGGGGGGGCTACGAGCAGTACTTC. Amino acid sequence: CASIGGGYEQYF. The chain combines TRBV6-5 with TRBJ2-7, with 8 bases fitting TRBD2. J gave up 3 bases and V 7 bases, and 2 bases lay outside the gene matches. This CDR3 comprises 12 residues. Germline V gene data show CDR1 as MNHEY and CDR2 as SVGAGI.

This clonotype was detected ten times or more. The chain carries TRBV5-1 and TRBJ2-7; D not resolved. V lost 2 bases and J lost 7, with 13 bases in between. Germline V gene sequence: CDR1 SGHRS, CDR2 YFSETQ. The CDR3 totals 13 residues. The CDR3 region is CASSLGRPREQYF. CDR3 DNA: TGCGCCAGCAGCTTAGGACGCCCTCGGGAGCAGTACTTC. The complete variable domain, with remaining parts taken from reference TRBV5-1 and TRBJ2-7, reads KAGVTQTPRYLIKTRGQQVTLSCSPISGHRSVSWYQQTPGQGLQFLFEYFSETQRNKGNFPGRFSGRQFSNSRSEMNVSTLELGDSALYLCASSLGRPREQYFGPGTRLTVT.

This clonotype was counted a few times. The gene calls are TRBV18 and TRBJ1-1; D gene ambiguous. The V gene lost 6 bases and the J gene lost 5 bases, with 16 bases spanning the gap. Germline V lookup: CDR1 KGHSH, CDR2 LQKENI. The CDR3 is 14 residues long. CDR3 residues: CASSLVGPGTEAFF. The CDR3 bases are TGTGCCAGCTCCCTTGTAGGGCCGGGGACTGAAGCTTTCTTT.

V usage is TRBV20-1 and J usage is TRBJ2-7; D unresolved. Trimming cost V 0 bases and J 2 bases, with 14 bases left between them. The CDR3 is made up of 15 amino acids. From germline, CDR1 is DFQATT and CDR2 SNEGSKA (reference sequence). CDR3 region: CSARDFQVGTYEQYF. CDR3 nucleotide sequence: TGCAGTGCTAGAGATTTTCAGGTCGGTACCTACGAGCAGTACTTC.

This clonotype turned up a few times. The V and J genes are TRBV4-1 and TRBJ2-2, with 7 bases fitting TRBD1. Germline V gene sequence: CDR1 MGHRA, CDR2 YSYEKL. CDR3 size: 17 residues. The V gene end was trimmed by 3 bases and the J gene end by 0 bases; junction bases not matched to a gene: 7. Here the CDR3 reads CASSQFHRGANTGELFF. CDR3 coding DNA: TGCGCCAGCAGCCAGTTCCACAGGGGCGCGAACACCGGGGAGCTGTTTTTT.

Remarks on this clonotype: Since a much larger clone is just one base distant, this may be a read error. Since no conserved phenylalanine or tryptophan closes the CDR3, a read error is the likely cause. The chain employs TRBV20-1 and TRBJ1-2, with unresolved D. Germline V lookup: CDR1 DFQATT, CDR2 SNEGSKA (reference sequence). V was pared by 3 bases and J by 1 base, with 12 bases between. The CDR3 consists of 14 residues. CDR3 in amino acids: CSASFGSINYGYTS. CDR3 nucleotide sequence: TGCAGTGCTAGTTTCGGGTCCATTAACTATGGCTACACCTCC.